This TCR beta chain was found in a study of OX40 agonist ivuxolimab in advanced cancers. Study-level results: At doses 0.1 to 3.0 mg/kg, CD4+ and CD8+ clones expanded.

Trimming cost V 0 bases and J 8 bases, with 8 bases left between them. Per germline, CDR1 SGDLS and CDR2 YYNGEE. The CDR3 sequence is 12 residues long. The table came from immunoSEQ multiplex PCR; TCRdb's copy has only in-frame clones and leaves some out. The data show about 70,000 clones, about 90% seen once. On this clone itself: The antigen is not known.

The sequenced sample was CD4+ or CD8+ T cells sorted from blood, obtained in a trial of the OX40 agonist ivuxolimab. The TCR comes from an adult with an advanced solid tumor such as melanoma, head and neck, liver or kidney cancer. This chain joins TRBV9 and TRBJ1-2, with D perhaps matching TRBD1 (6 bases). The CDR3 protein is CASSVVGGGYTF. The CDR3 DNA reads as TGTGCCAGCAGCGTAGTTGGGGGCGGCTACACCTTC. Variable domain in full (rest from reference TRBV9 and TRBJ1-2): DSGVTQTPKHLITATGQRVTLRCSPRSGDLSVYWYQQSLDQGLQFLIQYYNGEERAKGNILERFSAQQFPDLHSELNLSSLELGDSALYFCASSVVGGGYTFGSGTRLTVV.